The rows below give T cell receptor beta chains drawn from one sample of a study of T cell responses to AZD1222 COVID-19 vaccine. Here immunoSEQ multiplex PCR was the method, and the copy in TCRdb shows in-frame clones only, minus some. The table records some 180,000 clones, more than 90% of them present only once. Specimen: peripheral blood, collected 28 days after the second dose of the MenACWY control vaccine. The source is an adult who received the MenACWY meningococcal vaccine as a control. CDR3s include the opening cysteine and the closing phenylalanine or tryptophan. The D gene is left open where the match is weak. The size of a clone is reported for some rows only, either as once, few or many, or as a class for expanded clones.

v_call	d_call	j_call	clone_size	cdr3_aa	cdr3_nt
TRBV5-6	TRBD1	TRBJ1-5	NA	CASSRTGSYQPQHF	TGTGCCAGCTCCCGGACAGGGTCCTATCAGCCCCAGCATTTT
TRBV11-2	TRBD1	TRBJ1-3	once	CASNPGQGAGGNTIYF	TGTGCCAGCAATCCGGGACAGGGGGCAGGAGGAAACACCATATATTTT
TRBV15	TRBD2	TRBJ2-7	NA	CATSGGVQGLAHEQYF	TGTGCCACCAGCGGGGGGGTGCAGGGACTAGCGCACGAGCAGTACTTC
TRBV2	TRBD2	TRBJ2-1	NA	CASSPAGGPSYNEQFF	TGTGCCAGCAGCCCAGCGGGAGGGCCCTCCTACAATGAGCAGTTCTTC
TRBV6-6	NA	TRBJ1-1	NA	CASSRKVNTEAFF	TGTGCCAGCAGCCGGAAAGTGAACACTGAAGCTTTCTTT
TRBV7-2	NA	TRBJ2-7	NA	CASSLEFSYEQYF	TGTGCCAGCAGCTTGGAGTTCTCCTACGAGCAGTACTTC
TRBV19	TRBD2	TRBJ2-1	NA	CASNLAGGGREQFF	TGTGCCAGTAACCTAGCGGGAGGCGGGCGGGAGCAGTTCTTC
TRBV2	TRBD1	TRBJ2-3	NA	CASSDALGQGRTDTQYF	TGTGCCAGCAGTGATGCCCTGGGACAGGGCCGCACAGATACGCAGTATTTT
TRBV9	NA	TRBJ1-6	NA	CASSVAVTSSYNSPLHF	TGTGCCAGCAGCGTCGCCGTGACCAGCTCCTATAATTCACCCCTCCACTTT
TRBV5-5	NA	TRBJ2-7	NA	CASSVSASSYEQYF	TGTGCCAGCAGCGTTAGCGCAAGCTCCTACGAGCAGTACTTC
TRBV19	TRBD1	TRBJ1-4	NA	CASSILGQGLSREKLFF	TGTGCCAGTAGTATCTTGGGACAGGGGCTTTCGAGAGAAAAACTGTTTTTT
TRBV30	NA	TRBJ2-5	few	CAWNWGETQYF	TGTGCCTGGAATTGGGGAGAGACCCAGTACTTC
TRBV12-3/TRBV12-4	NA	TRBJ2-7	NA	CASSSTYEQYF	TGTGCCAGCAGTTCAACCTACGAGCAGTACTTC
TRBV19	NA	TRBJ2-5	NA	CASSTWSLSGETQYF	TGTGCCAGTAGTACATGGAGTCTGAGTGGAGAGACCCAGTACTTC
TRBV9	NA	TRBJ2-3	NA	CASSVGGYGETDTQYF	TGTGCCAGCAGCGTAGGGGGGTACGGAGAGACAGATACGCAGTATTTT
TRBV6-1	NA	TRBJ1-6	NA	CASSEAVGTPLHF	TGTGCCAGCAGTGAAGCGGTGGGGACACCCCTCCACTTT
TRBV28	NA	TRBJ1-4	NA	CASSSRRDIPEKLFF	TGTGCCAGCAGTTCCCGCAGGGACATACCTGAAAAACTGTTTTTT
TRBV27	NA	TRBJ1-6	few	CASRRVYGDSPLHF	TGTGCCAGCAGAAGGGTTTATGGGGATTCACCCCTCCACTTT
TRBV7-2	TRBD2	TRBJ2-1	NA	CASSLETVLAGGTYNEQFF	TGTGCCAGCAGCTTAGAGACCGTTCTAGCGGGAGGGACCTACAATGAGCAGTTCTTC
TRBV5-1	TRBD2	TRBJ2-1	NA	CASSSLADSPNEQFF	TGCGCCAGCAGCTCTCTAGCGGACTCCCCCAATGAGCAGTTCTTC
TRBV19	NA	TRBJ1-4	NA	CASRALGAGDEKLFF	TGTGCCAGTAGAGCACTCGGGGCAGGTGATGAAAAACTGTTTTTT
TRBV3-1/TRBV3-2	TRBD1	TRBJ2-7	NA	CASSPRGTGVNEQYF	TGTGCCAGCAGCCCCCGGGGGACAGGGGTGAACGAGCAGTACTTC
TRBV14	TRBD2	TRBJ2-1	NA	CASSLRGTRRYNEQFF	TGTGCCAGCAGCCTACGGGGGACTAGGCGCTACAATGAGCAGTTCTTC
TRBV25-1	TRBD1	TRBJ1-1	once	CASSESVTGIMNTEAFF	TGTGCCAGCAGTGAATCCGTGACAGGGATTATGAACACTGAAGCTTTCTTT
TRBV7-8	NA	TRBJ2-2	NA	CASSLDPGQVTGELFF	TGTGCCAGCAGCTTAGACCCAGGGCAGGTCACCGGGGAGCTGTTTTTT
TRBV7-2	TRBD2	TRBJ2-7	NA	CASSTTSGSYEQYF	TGTGCCAGCAGCACGACTAGCGGCTCCTACGAGCAGTACTTC
TRBV28	NA	TRBJ1-6	NA	CASSFPVSPLHF	TGTGCCAGCAGTTTCCCAGTTTCACCCCTCCACTTT
TRBV30	NA	TRBJ1-2	NA	CAWTPDRNYGYTF	TGTGCCTGGACGCCGGACAGAAACTATGGCTACACCTTC
TRBV11-2	NA	TRBJ2-3	NA	CASSNDRFTDTQYF	TGTGCCAGCAGCAACGACAGATTCACAGATACGCAGTATTTT
TRBV12-5	TRBD2	TRBJ2-2	NA	CASSGTSETGELFF	TGTGCTAGCTCCGGGACTAGCGAAACCGGGGAGCTGTTTTTT
TRBV28	NA	TRBJ1-2	NA	CASSGVFGYGYTF	TGTGCCAGCAGTGGGGTCTTCGGGTATGGCTACACCTTC
TRBV5-1	TRBD2	TRBJ2-5	NA	CASSPVGSGKKTQYF	TGCGCCAGCAGCCCGGTGGGTAGCGGGAAGAAGACCCAGTACTTC
TRBV19	NA	TRBJ1-1	NA	CASSMGPEAFF	TGTGCCAGTAGTATGGGTCCTGAAGCTTTCTTT
TRBV3-1/TRBV3-2	TRBD1	TRBJ1-1	few	CASSGDRGAEAFF	TGTGCCAGCAGCGGGGACAGGGGAGCTGAAGCTTTCTTT
TRBV7-2	NA	TRBJ2-1	NA	CASRPGGGGYNEQFF	TGTGCCAGCAGGCCTGGCGGAGGGGGTTACAATGAGCAGTTCTTC
TRBV4-1	TRBD2	TRBJ2-7	NA	CASSQEGLAGSYEQYF	TGCGCCAGCAGCCAAGAGGGGTTAGCGGGCTCATACGAGCAGTACTTC
TRBV15	NA	TRBJ2-1	NA	CATSRALARDVYNEQFF	TGTGCCACCAGCAGAGCACTAGCCCGCGACGTCTACAATGAGCAGTTCTTC